This TCR beta chain was recorded in a study of CD8+ T cells in alopecia areata. RNA extraction was followed by reverse transcription into cDNA, which acted as the sequencing template. Profiled with immunoSEQ multiplex PCR; TCRdb holds only in-frame clones, not every one. The table has approximately 24,000 clones, approximately 52% seen once. The CDR3 sequence is 14 residues long. The J segment lost 4 bases and the V segment lost 5 bases, leaving 6 bases of the junction unmatched. The germline CDR1 and CDR2 sequences are SGHRS and YFSETQ. The chain employs TRBV5-1 and TRBJ2-5; 9 nucleotides match TRBD2. The sequenced material came from NKG2D-high CD8+ T cells sorted from blood. The TCR was taken from a human donor with alopecia areata. The CDR3 loop is CASRKAGGGETQYF. In nucleotides, the CDR3 is TGCGCCAGCAGAAAAGCGGGAGGCGGAGAGACCCAGTACTTC. Complete variable domain (other parts from reference TRBV5-1 and TRBJ2-5): KAGVTQTPRYLIKTRGQQVTLSCSPISGHRSVSWYQQTPGQGLQFLFEYFSETQRNKGNFPGRFSGRQFSNSRSEMNVSTLELGDSALYLCASRKAGGGETQYFGPGTRLLVL.